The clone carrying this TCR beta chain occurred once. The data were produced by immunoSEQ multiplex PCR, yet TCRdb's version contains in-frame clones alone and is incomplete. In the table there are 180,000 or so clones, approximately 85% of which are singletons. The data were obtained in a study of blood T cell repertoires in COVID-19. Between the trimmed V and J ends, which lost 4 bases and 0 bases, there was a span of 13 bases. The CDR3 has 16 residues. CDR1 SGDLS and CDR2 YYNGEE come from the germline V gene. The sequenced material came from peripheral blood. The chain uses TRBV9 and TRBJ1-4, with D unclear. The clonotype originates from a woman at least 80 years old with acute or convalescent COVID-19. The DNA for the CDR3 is TGTGCCAGCAGCCCCCGGGAGGGAGCAACTAATGAAAAACTGTTTTTT. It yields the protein CASSPREGATNEKLFF.